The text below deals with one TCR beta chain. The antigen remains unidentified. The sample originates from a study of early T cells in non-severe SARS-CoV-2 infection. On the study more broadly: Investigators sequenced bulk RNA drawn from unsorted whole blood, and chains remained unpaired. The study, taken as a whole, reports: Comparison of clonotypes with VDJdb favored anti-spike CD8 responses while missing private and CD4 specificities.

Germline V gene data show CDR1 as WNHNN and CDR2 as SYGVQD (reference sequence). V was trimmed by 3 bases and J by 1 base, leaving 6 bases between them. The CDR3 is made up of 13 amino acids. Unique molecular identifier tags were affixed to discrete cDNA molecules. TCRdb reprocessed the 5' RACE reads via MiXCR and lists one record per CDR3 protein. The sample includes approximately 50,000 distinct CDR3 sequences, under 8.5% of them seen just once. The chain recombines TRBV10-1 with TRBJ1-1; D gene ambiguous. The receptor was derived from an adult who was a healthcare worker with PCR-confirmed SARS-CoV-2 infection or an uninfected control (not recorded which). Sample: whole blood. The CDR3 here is CASSDGANTEAFF. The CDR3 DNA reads TGCGCCAGCAGTGATGGTGCGAACACTGAAGCTTTCTTT.